This T cell receptor beta chain is from a study of blood T cell repertoires in COVID-19. Across the study: Whether acute or convalescent, the COVID-19 samples came from the United States, Italy and Spain.

The CDR3 length is 14 residues. The germline V gene encodes CDR1 GTSNPN and CDR2 SVGIG (reference sequence). Trimming removed 5 bases from V and 1 base from J; junction bases left unmatched: 4. Per the authors' pipeline: Estimation of nucleated cell counts was performed using reference gene primer amplification. Here immunoSEQ multiplex PCR was the method, and the copy in TCRdb shows in-frame clones only, minus some. V, J and clone size derive from that table, while D and trimming were established from the DNA sequence. This table has 45,000 to 65,000 clones, approximately 80% appearing once. The sequence derives from a human donor in a cohort sampled during active COVID-19. This chain links TRBV30 with TRBJ2-3; 9 bases match TRBD2. Sequenced sample: peripheral blood. CDR3 bases: TGTGCCTGGGCCCCTAGCGGGGGCACAGATACGCAGTATTTT. It codes for CAWAPSGGTDTQYF.